Here is one T cell receptor beta chain with its context. The study sequenced TCR beta in blood CD8+ and CD4+ T cells. CDR1 and CDR2 (germline): SGHRS, YFSETQ. This CDR3 is 16 amino acids long. The ends were cut back, 2 bases at V and 0 bases at J, with 13 bases in the middle. These data belong to a study of CD8 T cells in Susac syndrome. Reverse transcription of about 0.45 to 1 ug RNA was performed with random hexamers. TCRdb passed the immunoSEQ multiplex PCR reads through MiXCR, listing each CDR3 protein once. The profile shows under 550,000 distinct CDR3 sequences, 75% to 90% of them singletons. This sequence joins TRBV5-1 and TRBJ2-3; D may be TRBD1 (6 bases). The receptor was derived from a human donor with multiple sclerosis. Sequencing used CD8+ T cells from PBMCs. The CDR3 spells CASSFTRQESTDTQYF. The CDR3 DNA reads as TGCGCCAGCAGCTTTACGAGACAGGAAAGCACAGATACGCAGTATTTT.